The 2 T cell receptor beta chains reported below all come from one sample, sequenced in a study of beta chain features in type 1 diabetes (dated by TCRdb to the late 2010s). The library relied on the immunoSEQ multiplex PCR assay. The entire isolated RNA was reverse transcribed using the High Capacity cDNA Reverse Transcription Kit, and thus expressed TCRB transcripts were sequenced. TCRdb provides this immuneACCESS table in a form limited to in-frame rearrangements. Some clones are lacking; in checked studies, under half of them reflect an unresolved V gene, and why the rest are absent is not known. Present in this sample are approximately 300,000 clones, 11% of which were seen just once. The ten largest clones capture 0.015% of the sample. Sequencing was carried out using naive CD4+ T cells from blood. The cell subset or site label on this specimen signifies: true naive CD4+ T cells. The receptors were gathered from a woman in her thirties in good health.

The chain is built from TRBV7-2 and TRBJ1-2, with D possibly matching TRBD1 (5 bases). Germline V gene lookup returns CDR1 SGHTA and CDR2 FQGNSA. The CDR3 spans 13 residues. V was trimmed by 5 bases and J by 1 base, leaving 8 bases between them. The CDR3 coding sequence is TGTGCCAGCAGCCTGGACAATAACTATGGCTACACCTTC. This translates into CASSLDNNYGYTF.

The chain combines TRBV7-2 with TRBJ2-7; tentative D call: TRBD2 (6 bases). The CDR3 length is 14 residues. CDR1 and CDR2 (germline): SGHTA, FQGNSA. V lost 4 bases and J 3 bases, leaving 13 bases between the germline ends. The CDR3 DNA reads TGTGCCAGCAGCTCCAGATCGGGAGACTACGAGCAGTACTTC. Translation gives CASSSRSGDYEQYF.